The entry below describes one TCR beta chain. The sample comes from a study of chemoradiotherapy in HPV16-positive cancers. The assay was immunoSEQ multiplex PCR, and TCRdb's table has in-frame clones only and misses some. This sample has about 32,000 clones, with approximately 90% found just once. The sample consisted of blood, taken from a patient who underwent chemoradiotherapy. The sequence came from a human donor with HPV-associated anogenital cancer.

The CDR3 spells CASSHSGQGDPGYTF. DNA for the CDR3: TGCGCCAGCAGCCACTCGGGACAGGGAGACCCTGGCTACACCTTC. V is TRBV5-1 and J is TRBJ1-2, with 9 bases lining up with TRBD1. Losses at the gene ends were 4 bases for V and 7 bases for J; bases not matched to a gene: 11. Per germline, CDR1 SGHRS and CDR2 YFSETQ. The CDR3 loop spans 15 amino acids.